A single TCR beta chain is shown here with its context. The target antigen is unknown. This specimen comes from a study of Graves' ophthalmopathy and Graves' hyperthyroidism. Whole-study findings and limits: Sensitivity reached 85% to 90% and specificity around 81% for a 13-signature model separating ophthalmopathy from stable hyperthyroidism. Blood samples also showed most expanded thyroid clonotypes exceeding 0.001 frequency.

Among the exclusions were patients with other autoimmune diseases, uncontrolled infections, pregnancy or lactation. CDR1 LNHDA and CDR2 SQIVND come from the germline V gene (reference sequence). This CDR3 spans 15 amino acids. V dropped 5 bases and J dropped 3 bases, with 13 bases sitting between them. Amplifying from RNA transcripts, the study obtained TCR beta CDR3 regions. First-round RT-PCR employed HTBI primers, with a second-round multiplex PCR after it. TCRdb re-called the multiplex PCR reads through MiXCR, storing one row per CDR3 protein. The sample records around 1.1 million distinct CDR3 sequences, about 35% being singletons.

This chain links TRBV19 with TRBJ2-2, with D possibly TRBD2 on 5 matching bases. Sequenced material: peripheral blood or thyroid tissue (not recorded which). The receptor comes from an adult man with Graves' hyperthyroidism. The CDR3 protein is CASSFGERYTGELFF. The CDR3 nucleotides are TGTGCCAGTAGTTTCGGGGAACGCTACACCGGGGAGCTGTTTTTT.